This is a list of T cell receptor beta chains from one sample in a study of response to subunit inactivated influenza vaccine. From the RT-PCR reads, TCRdb called clonotypes with MiXCR, one entry per CDR3 protein. The repertoire consists of roughly 500,000 distinct CDR3 sequences, with roughly 27% occurring once and the leading ten covering around 1.8%. Sequenced here: CD4+ T cells sorted from PBMCs, sampled about 5 days after vaccination. These receptors were collected from a man over 45 who received an inactivated influenza vaccine. The CDR3 runs from the conserved cysteine through the conserved F or W. A D gene is named only where the DNA matches it firmly. Clone size is given for some rows only: seen once, a few or many times, or a class if the clone is expanded.

>-|TRBJ1-1|TRBV5-1|-
TGCGCCAGCAGCAAGGACAGTAGGAACACTGAAGCTTTCTTT
CASSKDSRNTEAFF
>-|TRBJ2-7|TRBV7-2|few
TGTGCCAGCAGCTTTACAGGGAGTTCGTACGAGCAGTACTTC
CASSFTGSSYEQYF
>TRBD1|TRBJ2-2|TRBV4-3|few
TGCGCCAGCAGCCGATTTGGACAGGGTGGTATCGGGGAGCTGTTTTTT
CASSRFGQGGIGELFF
>TRBD2|TRBJ2-7|TRBV5-1|-
TGCGCCAGCAGCTCGGGGGGGACTAGCGGGGCACCTGTCTACGAGCAGTACTTC
CASSSGGTSGAPVYEQYF
>-|TRBJ2-1|TRBV7-8|few
TGTGCCAGCAGCTTCGGCAGGGCAATGTCCTACAATGAGCAGTTCTTC
CASSFGRAMSYNEQFF
>-|TRBJ2-5|TRBV3-1|-
TGTGCCAGCAGCTCCGTGGGGGTACTCCAAGAGACCCAGTACTTC
CASSSVGVLQETQYF
>-|TRBJ2-5|TRBV24-1|few
TGTGCCACCAGTGATTTCCGGGGGAACCAAGAGACCCAGTACTTC
CATSDFRGNQETQYF
>TRBD2|TRBJ2-3|TRBV20-1|few
TGCAGTGCTACTAAGCGGGGAGGCCCCACAGATACGCAGTATTTT
CSATKRGGPTDTQYF
>-|TRBJ2-1|TRBV29-1|few
TGCAGCGGAACCAAACCCAATGAGCAGTTCTTC
CSGTKPNEQFF
>TRBD2|TRBJ2-7|TRBV5-1|-
TGCGCCAGCAGCGTCCGACTAGCGGCAACCTACGAGCAGTACTTC
CASSVRLAATYEQYF
>-|TRBJ1-2|TRBV27|few
TGTGCCAGCAGTTTAACGGTTGGCGGGAACTATGGCTACACCTTC
CASSLTVGGNYGYTF
>TRBD1|TRBJ1-5|TRBV12-3/TRBV12-4|-
TGTGCCAGCAGTACAGGGGATAATCAGCCCCAGCATTTT
CASSTGDNQPQHF
>-|TRBJ2-7|TRBV20-1|-
TGCAGTGCTACGGAGCAAGCCTCCGAGCAGTACTTC
CSATEQASEQYF
>TRBD2|TRBJ2-1|TRBV4-3|few
TGCGCCAGCAGCCAAGATTTCCTACGGCGGGGGAATGAGCAGTTCTTC
CASSQDFLRRGNEQFF
>-|TRBJ2-1|TRBV7-2|few
TGTGCCAGCAGCCCGACACTAGCAGGCTCCTACAATGAGCAGTTCTTC
CASSPTLAGSYNEQFF
>-|TRBJ2-3|TRBV20-1|-
TGCAGCGGGCGGCGTCTAAGCACAGATACGCAGTATTTT
CSGRRLSTDTQYF
>TRBD1|TRBJ1-1|TRBV5-1|few
TGCGCCAGCACGGCAGGGGGCGAAGGCGAAGCTTTCTTT
CASTAGGEGEAFF
>TRBD2|TRBJ2-5|TRBV5-1|-
TGCGCCAGCAGCGCCGGGACTAACCAAGAGACCCAGTACTTC
CASSAGTNQETQYF
>TRBD1|TRBJ1-1|TRBV10-1|once
TGCGCCAGCAGTGTAACGGGACAGGGGTGGGCCGGCACTGAAGCTTTCTTT
CASSVTGQGWAGTEAFF
>TRBD1|TRBJ2-1|TRBV9|-
TGTGCCAGCAGCGTAGGGACAGGGATGTATGAGCAGTTCTTC
CASSVGTGMYEQFF
>TRBD1|TRBJ2-7|TRBV11-2|-
TGTGCCAGCAGCTTAGAGGGACAGGGGGCCTACGAGCAGTACTTC
CASSLEGQGAYEQYF
>-|TRBJ2-1|TRBV5-1|many
TGCGCCAGCAGCTTAGCCTTGGTCGGCCCTAGCAATGAGCAGTTCTTC
CASSLALVGPSNEQFF
>TRBD2|TRBJ2-1|TRBV10-3|-
TGTGCCATCAGTGAGGCGGCTAGCGGGGGGTTTGGCTCCTACAATGAGCAGTTCTTC
CAISEAASGGFGSYNEQFF
>-|TRBJ1-1|TRBV6-2/TRBV6-3|-
TGTGCCAGCAGTTACTCGGAACACAGGTCGGAAGCTTTCTTT
CASSYSEHRSEAFF
>-|TRBJ1-3|TRBV12-3/TRBV12-4|few
TGTGCCAGCAGTTTCCACAGTCGTGGAAACACCATATATTTT
CASSFHSRGNTIYF
>-|TRBJ1-4|TRBV7-6|-
TGTGCCAGCAGCCCCTACACAACAGAGAATGAAAAACTGTTTTTT
CASSPYTTENEKLFF
>-|TRBJ1-5|TRBV6-6|-
TGTGCCAGCAGGTACGGGAGTAATCAGCCCCAGCATTTT
CASRYGSNQPQHF
>TRBD2|TRBJ2-1|TRBV6-1|few
TGTGCCAGCAGCCTGAATAGCGGGGTGGCTAGTGAGCAGTTCTTC
CASSLNSGVASEQFF
>-|TRBJ2-1|TRBV29-1|-
TGCAGCGTTGGGGGCGGGCTTCTCAATGAGCAGTTCTTC
CSVGGGLLNEQFF
>-|TRBJ2-3|TRBV4-3|-
TGCGCCAGCAGTCAGGAAGTCTCCCAGACATTCACAGATACGCAGTATTTT
CASSQEVSQTFTDTQYF
>TRBD2|TRBJ2-1|TRBV3-1|-
TGTGCCAGCAGCCCCCGTTCTAGCGGGGCCTACAATGAGCAGTTCTTC
CASSPRSSGAYNEQFF